These 29 T cell receptor beta chains came from one sample sequenced in a study of cytomegalovirus exposure and HLA in healthy donors. Use of 60 Vbeta and 13 Jbeta primers characterized the PCR. Sequencing used immunoSEQ multiplex PCR; TCRdb keeps in-frame clones, though not all of them. The sample holds about 150,000 clones; more than 70% are singletons and the top ten take 0.38%. Sequenced: PBMCs. Receptor source: a boy aged 2 to 10 in good health and CMV-seronegative.

This clone has more than one count but fewer than ten. This chain connects TRBV28 to TRBJ1-2; D might be TRBD1 (5 bases). This CDR3 contains 13 residues. V was clipped by 5 bases and J by 4 bases, with 11 bases between them. Germline V gene lookup returns CDR1 MDHEN and CDR2 SYDVKM. CDR3: CASSPDRTYGYTF. The CDR3 nucleotides are TGTGCCAGCAGTCCCGACAGAACCTATGGCTACACCTTC.

The chain employs TRBV30 and TRBJ2-7; D possibly corresponds to TRBD2 (5 bases). The CDR3 has 12 residues. The V end lost 0 bases, the J end lost 4 bases, and 7 bases lay between the germline ends. Germline assignment: CDR1 GTSNPN and CDR2 SVGIG (reference sequence). The CDR3 loop reads CAWSVLGYEQYF. The DNA of the CDR3 is TGTGCCTGGAGTGTACTAGGTTACGAGCAGTACTTC.

The rearrangement uses TRBV2 and TRBJ2-3; 14 bases are shared with TRBD2. CDR1 and CDR2 from the germline V gene are SNHLY and FYNNEI. The trim removed 8 bases at V and 4 bases at J, leaving 8 bases unmatched. The CDR3 is 16 amino acids. The CDR3 is CASWSGLAGDADTQYF. CDR3 bases: TGTGCCAGCTGGTCGGGACTAGCGGGAGACGCAGATACGCAGTATTTT.

V and J are TRBV7-8 and TRBJ2-7; 8 nucleotides match TRBD1. CDR3 length equals 14 residues. CDR1 is SGHVS and CDR2 is FQNEAQ in the germline V gene. V lost 5 bases to trimming and J lost 2 bases; unmatched junction nucleotides: 5. Here the CDR3 reads CASSPGQGPYEQYF. CDR3 bases: TGTGCCAGCAGCCCAGGACAGGGTCCCTACGAGCAGTACTTC.

This clone was counted a single time. The chain combines TRBV7-2 with TRBJ1-5; D may be TRBD1 (6 bases). The CDR3 consists of 14 residues. Germline lookup yields CDR1 SGHTA and CDR2 FQGNSA. Trimming cost V 3 bases and J 4 bases, with 10 bases left between them. The CDR3 loop is CASSFGGQNQPQHF. The CDR3 coding sequence is TGTGCCAGCAGCTTTGGGGGCCAGAATCAGCCCCAGCATTTT. The full variable domain, in which reference TRBV7-2 and TRBJ1-5 provide the parts outside the CDR3, is GAGVSQSPSNKVTEKGKDVELRCDPISGHTALYWYRQSLGQGLEFLIYFQGNSAPDKSGLPSDRFSAERTGGSVSTLTIQRTQQEDSAVYLCASSFGGQNQPQHFGDGTRLSIL.

The chain recombines TRBV10-2 with TRBJ2-5; no definite D call. V gave up 3 bases and J gave up 1 base, with 12 bases separating them. Germline CDR1 WSHSY, CDR2 SAAADI. CDR3 length equals 15 residues. This CDR3 reads CASSDGAQAQETQYF. The CDR3 region has the DNA TGCGCCAGCAGTGATGGAGCGCAAGCCCAAGAGACCCAGTACTTC.

This clone was seen only a few times. The CDR3: CASSYRRDLLQPQHF. As DNA, the CDR3 is TGTGCCAGCAGTTACCGCAGGGATCTATTACAGCCCCAGCATTTT. The chain combines TRBV6-6 with TRBJ1-5, with a possible D match to TRBD1 (5 bases). This CDR3 comprises 15 residues. V was trimmed by 2 bases and J by 7 bases, leaving 15 bases between them. The germline V gene encodes CDR1 MNHNY and CDR2 SVGAGI (reference sequence).

The V gene is TRBV11-2, the J gene TRBJ1-1; D may be TRBD1 (6 bases). Trimming left V 3 bases short and J 3 bases short, with 17 bases between. The CDR3 is 16 amino acids. CDR1 and CDR2 (germline): SGHAT, FQNNGV. CDR3 in amino acids: CASSLGRGSFDTEAFF. The DNA of the CDR3 is TGTGCCAGCAGCTTGGGCAGGGGAAGTTTCGACACTGAAGCTTTCTTT.

The chain uses TRBV19 and TRBJ1-2; the match to TRBD1 covers 9 bases. This CDR3 contains 15 residues. CDR1 and CDR2 (germline): LNHDA, SQIVND (reference sequence). With V trimmed by 5 bases and J by 6 bases, 10 bases remained unmatched. CDR3 loop: CASSLSTGGWNGYTF. CDR3 coding DNA: TGTGCCAGTAGTCTCTCCACAGGGGGCTGGAATGGCTACACCTTC.

V usage is TRBV5-1 and J usage is TRBJ2-3; D may be TRBD2 (5 bases). V lost 5 bases and J lost 0, with 10 bases in between. The CDR3 sequence is 14 residues long. The germline CDR1 and CDR2 sequences are SGHRS and YFSETQ. DNA of the CDR3: TGCGCCAGCAGATTTGAGGGTAGCACAGATACGCAGTATTTT. Its translation: CASRFEGSTDTQYF.

CDR3 in amino acids: CASSLVGVGETQYF. The CDR3 DNA reads as TGTGCCAGCAGCTTAGTAGGGGTCGGCGAGACCCAGTACTTC. The chain carries TRBV7-3 and TRBJ2-5; TRBD1 is a possible D gene (5 bases). The germline V gene encodes CDR1 SGHTA and CDR2 FQGTGA. The CDR3 covers 14 residues. With 2 bases removed from V and 5 bases from J, the gap between germline ends came to 12 bases.

The chain carries TRBV5-4 and TRBJ2-7; 8 bases fit TRBD2. The V gene end was trimmed by 0 bases and the J gene end by 4 bases; junction bases not matched to a gene: 6. The germline CDR1 and CDR2 sequences are SGHNT and YYREEE (reference sequence). The CDR3 length is 15 residues. CDR3 sequence reads: CASSLGTSGSYEQYF. The CDR3 nucleotides read TGTGCCAGCAGCTTGGGTACGAGCGGGAGTTACGAGCAGTACTTC.

J is TRBJ1-2 and V is TRBV11-2; 9 nucleotides agree with TRBD1. J gave up 10 bases and V 2 bases, and 8 bases lay outside the gene matches. Germline values: CDR1 SGHAT, CDR2 FQNNGV. This CDR3 contains 14 residues. The CDR3 sequence is CASSLWGQGNIYTF. The CDR3 coding sequence is TGTGCCAGCAGCTTATGGGGACAGGGAAACATCTACACCTTC. The variable domain in full, with the rest retrieved from reference TRBV11-2 and TRBJ1-2, is EAGVAQSPRYKIIEKRQSVAFWCNPISGHATLYWYQQILGQGPKLLIQFQNNGVVDDSQLPKDRFSAERLKGVDSTLKIQPAKLEDSAVYLCASSLWGQGNIYTFGSGTRLTVV.

The chain couples TRBV23-1 to TRBJ1-4; D gene unclear. TRBV23-1 is annotated as an ORF whose role is uncertain. The CDR3 is made up of 14 amino acids. V gave up 6 bases and J gave up 8 bases, with 16 bases separating them. CDR3 sequence: CASSPGVMGEKLFF. The CDR3 DNA follows: TGCGCCAGCAGCCCGGGAGTGATGGGGGAAAAACTGTTTTTT.

This clone was counted once. This chain uses TRBV9 with TRBJ1-1, with a possible D match to TRBD1 (6 bases). The V gene lost 0 bases and the J gene lost 4 bases, with 10 bases spanning the gap. The CDR3 runs 14 residues. In germline, CDR1 is SGDLS, CDR2 YYNGEE. The CDR3 here is CASSVGTVGTEAFF. For the CDR3, the DNA is TGTGCCAGCAGCGTAGGGACAGTGGGCACTGAAGCTTTCTTT.

The chain links TRBV19 to TRBJ1-1; 10 bases agree with TRBD1. This CDR3 spans 15 amino acids. Losses at the gene ends were 5 bases for V and 5 bases for J; bases not matched to a gene: 8. The germline gives CDR1 LNHDA, CDR2 SQIVND (reference sequence). CDR3 bases: TGTGCCAGTAGTTGGGGGGACAGGGGAGGAACTGAAGCTTTCTTT. The encoded protein is CASSWGDRGGTEAFF.

This sequence joins TRBV11-2 and TRBJ1-1; D is ambiguous. Trimming took 6 bases from V and 0 from J, leaving 17 bases between them. Germline V gene lookup returns CDR1 SGHAT and CDR2 FQNNGV. The CDR3 spans 16 residues. The CDR3 region has the DNA TGTGCCAGCAGACCACCGTTCCGGACTATGAACACTGAAGCTTTCTTT. This encodes CASRPPFRTMNTEAFF.

The chain uses TRBV18 and TRBJ2-1; the match to TRBD1 covers 9 bases. The CDR3 sequence is 16 residues long. The V gene end was trimmed by 2 bases and the J gene end by 5 bases; junction bases not matched to a gene: 7. From germline, CDR1 is KGHSH and CDR2 LQKENI. The CDR3 DNA is TGTGCCAGCTCACCATTCTCGGGACAGGGCCACAATGAGCAGTTCTTC. Its translation: CASSPFSGQGHNEQFF.

The chain joins TRBV7-2 to TRBJ2-1; 10 nucleotides agree with TRBD2. Trimming at V came to 5 bases and at J to 1 base, leaving 5 bases not matched to a gene. CDR3 length: 16 amino acids. Germline V CDR1 and CDR2: SGHTA, FQGNSA. This CDR3 reads CASSHPSGSSYNEQFF. For the CDR3, the DNA is TGTGCCAGCAGCCACCCTAGCGGGAGTTCCTACAATGAGCAGTTCTTC. Combining the CDR3 with reference TRBV7-2 and TRBJ2-1 gives the whole variable domain GAGVSQSPSNKVTEKGKDVELRCDPISGHTALYWYRQSLGQGLEFLIYFQGNSAPDKSGLPSDRFSAERTGGSVSTLTIQRTQQEDSAVYLCASSHPSGSSYNEQFFGPGTRLTVL.

This chain connects TRBV11-2 to TRBJ1-2, with 12 nucleotides matching TRBD1. The CDR3 extends over 17 amino acids. Germline loops: CDR1 SGHAT, CDR2 FQNNGV. V lost 1 base to trimming and J lost 7 bases; unmatched junction nucleotides: 10. The CDR3 DNA follows: TGTGCCAGCAGCTTAGCCGCCGGGACAGGGGGCGCGGGTGGCTACACCTTC. Translating gives CASSLAAGTGGAGGYTF.

The chain links TRBV4-1 to TRBJ2-3; a weak D match, TRBD2 (5 bases). V lost 4 bases and J lost 0, with 8 bases in between. Germline V gene data show CDR1 as MGHRA and CDR2 as YSYEKL. The CDR3 has 14 residues. CDR3 protein: CASSPADSTDTQYF. Written as DNA, the CDR3 is TGCGCCAGCAGCCCAGCGGATAGCACAGATACGCAGTATTTT.

The V and J genes are TRBV27 and TRBJ2-1, with 7 bases identical to TRBD2. V shed 4 bases, J shed 6 bases, and the junction held 3 bases outside the gene matches. Germline-derived CDR1 and CDR2 are MNHEY and SMNVEV (reference sequence). This CDR3 has 13 amino acids. The CDR3 DNA reads TGTGCCAGCAGTTGGGACTATGGCAATGAGCAGTTCTTC. Its translation: CASSWDYGNEQFF.

This clone showed up just a few times. The chain combines TRBV7-9 with TRBJ2-1; TRBD2 aligns across 10 bases. V shed 4 bases, J shed 3 bases, and the junction held 3 bases outside the gene matches. Germline V gene lookup returns CDR1 SEHNR and CDR2 FQNEAQ (reference sequence). The CDR3 spans 15 residues. The CDR3: CASSSRLAGYNEQFF. The DNA of the CDR3 is TGTGCCAGCAGCTCAAGACTAGCGGGCTACAATGAGCAGTTCTTC. Full variable domain (rest looked up from reference TRBV7-9 and TRBJ2-1): DTGVSQNPRHKITKRGQNVTFRCDPISEHNRLYWYRQTLGQGPEFLTYFQNEAQLEKSRLLSDRFSAERPKGSFSTLEIQRTEQGDSAMYLCASSSRLAGYNEQFFGPGTRLTVL.

V gene TRBV7-2 combines with J gene TRBJ1-1; a weak D match, TRBD1 (6 bases). The V and J ends lost 5 bases and 10 bases respectively, with 17 bases between them. Germline assignment: CDR1 SGHTA and CDR2 FQGNSA. This CDR3 is built from 13 residues. The CDR3 DNA is TGTGCCAGCAGCCTCCGACAGGCCGTCGTAGCTTTCTTT. It codes for CASSLRQAVVAFF.

This chain joins TRBV30 and TRBJ1-5; 9 bases line up with TRBD1. CDR3 size: 12 residues. Germline V lookup: CDR1 GTSNPN, CDR2 SVGIG (reference sequence). Trimming cost V 8 bases and J 7 bases; bases outside gene matches: 6. The CDR3: CALQGAEQPQHF. In DNA form, the CDR3 reads TGTGCCCTACAGGGGGCTGAACAGCCCCAGCATTTT.

The chain couples TRBV2 to TRBJ2-2; the D is unclear. Germline CDR1 SNHLY, CDR2 FYNNEI. V dropped 7 bases and J dropped 5 bases, with 5 bases sitting between them. The CDR3 contains 11 residues. The DNA for the CDR3 is TGTGCCAGCACCGGGACCGGGGAGCTGTTTTTT. Translating gives CASTGTGELFF.

The V and J genes are TRBV4-1 and TRBJ2-7; D might be TRBD2 (6 bases). The V gene lost 1 base and the J gene lost 0 bases, with 7 bases spanning the gap. CDR1 MGHRA and CDR2 YSYEKL come from the germline V gene. The CDR3 covers 14 residues. The CDR3, as DNA: TGCGCCAGCAGCCAAGTGCGGGACTCCTACGAGCAGTACTTC. Its protein product is CASSQVRDSYEQYF.

This sequence joins TRBV28 and TRBJ1-1; 9 nucleotides align to TRBD1. Trimming at V came to 6 bases and at J to 3 bases, leaving 14 bases not matched to a gene. The length of the CDR3 is 17 residues. CDR1 is MDHEN, CDR2 SYDVKM, per germline. DNA of the CDR3: TGTGCCAGCAGCCCCGGGACAGGGCGAGGAGGGGACACTGAAGCTTTCTTT. Translated: CASSPGTGRGGDTEAFF.

The genes are TRBV6-5 and TRBJ1-5; tentative D call: TRBD1 (5 bases). The CDR3 sequence is 13 residues long. Trimming took 6 bases from V and 2 from J, leaving 8 bases between them. Germline assignment: CDR1 MNHEY and CDR2 SVGAGI. The CDR3 loop is CASSGGGNQPQHF. CDR3 DNA sequence: TGTGCCAGCAGCGGGGGGGGCAATCAGCCCCAGCATTTT.